Listed here are 13 T cell receptor beta chains from one sample, sequenced in a study of cytomegalovirus exposure and HLA in healthy donors. Assay used: immunoSEQ multiplex PCR; TCRdb lists only in-frame clones, some missing. This repertoire shows 150,000 or so clones, around 89% found once; its top ten account for about 6.6%. Sequences were obtained from PBMCs. The receptors here all came from a woman between 25 and 40 years old in good health and CMV-seropositive.

The gene calls are TRBV5-1 and TRBJ2-5, with TRBD1 matching over 10 bases. With V trimmed by 4 bases and J by 3 bases, 3 bases remained unmatched. The CDR3 totals 14 residues. The germline CDR1 and CDR2 sequences are SGHRS and YFSETQ. CDR3 coding DNA: TGCGCCAGCAGCGTCGGGACAGGGGAAGAGACCCAGTACTTC. Translation: CASSVGTGEETQYF.

This clone has only a few counts. The chain uses TRBV5-1 and TRBJ2-1, with a weak D call TRBD1 (5 bases). The CDR3 spans 14 residues. Trimming stripped 6 bases from V and 3 bases from J, with 13 bases between. Germline CDR1 reads SGHRS; CDR2 reads YFSETQ. The CDR3 nucleotides are TGCGCCAGCATGGTTGGACAAAACTACAATGAGCAGTTCTTC. It is translated as CASMVGQNYNEQFF.

The table lists this clone with a few counts. The V call is TRBV5-1, the J call TRBJ2-3; 7 nucleotides agree with TRBD2. Losses at the gene ends were 4 bases for V and 0 bases for J; bases not matched to a gene: 2. Looked up from germline, CDR1 is SGHRS and CDR2 is YFSETQ. There are 14 residues in the CDR3. The CDR3 sequence is CASSLAASTDTQYF. The CDR3 DNA follows: TGCGCCAGCAGCCTAGCGGCTAGCACAGATACGCAGTATTTT.

The J gene is TRBJ2-3, the V gene TRBV7-2, with D possibly matching TRBD1 (6 bases). V shed 0 bases and J shed 1 base, with 11 bases lying between them. This CDR3 spans 16 amino acids. The germline V gene encodes CDR1 SGHTA and CDR2 FQGNSA. CDR3 sequence reads: CASSLAGQRGTDTQYF. DNA for the CDR3: TGTGCCAGCAGCTTAGCTGGACAGCGAGGCACAGATACGCAGTATTTT.

This chain connects TRBV15 to TRBJ2-7; the D gene is possibly TRBD1 (6 bases). CDR1 LNHNV and CDR2 YYDKDF come from the germline V gene (reference sequence). CDR3 length: 13 amino acids. With 10 bases removed from V and 2 bases from J, the gap between germline ends came to 15 bases. CDR3 sequence reads: CAIAQGTTYEQYF. The CDR3 coding sequence is TGTGCCATTGCGCAGGGGACCACCTACGAGCAGTACTTC.

A single count supports this clone. For the CDR3, the DNA is TGTGCCAGCAGTTACTCGCGGCTAGCCAACACCGGGGAGCTGTTTTTT. Translating gives CASSYSRLANTGELFF. The rearrangement joins TRBV6-6 to TRBJ2-2, with D tentatively TRBD2 (5 bases). Trimming pared 0 bases from V and 2 bases from J, leaving 10 bases between. This CDR3 has 16 amino acids. Germline V lookup: CDR1 MNHNY, CDR2 SVGAGI (reference sequence).

This chain joins TRBV6-5 and TRBJ2-7, with 10 bases matching TRBD1. The trim removed 5 bases at V and 4 bases at J, leaving 5 bases unmatched. The germline gives CDR1 MNHEY, CDR2 SVGAGI. CDR3 length: 14 residues. CDR3 bases: TGTGCCAGCAGTCCCGACAGGGGGCAGTACGAGCAGTACTTC. Its protein product is CASSPDRGQYEQYF.

V usage is TRBV28 and J usage is TRBJ2-7; TRBD1 aligns across 9 bases. V trimming: 7 bases; J trimming: 6 bases; junction bases outside the gene matches: 7. The CDR3 has 13 amino acids. In germline, CDR1 is MDHEN, CDR2 SYDVKM. This CDR3 reads CASKGQGVSEQYF. CDR3 in DNA: TGTGCCAGCAAGGGACAGGGAGTCAGCGAGCAGTACTTC. Using reference TRBV28 and TRBJ2-7 for the parts outside the CDR3, the full variable domain is DVKVTQSSRYLVKRTGEKVFLECVQDMDHENMFWYRQDPGLGLRLIYFSYDVKMKEKGDIPEGYSVSREKKERFSLILESASTNQTSMYLCASKGQGVSEQYFGPGTRLTVT.

The rearrangement joins TRBV2 to TRBJ2-7; 8 bases are a match to TRBD2. The germline CDR1 and CDR2 sequences are SNHLY and FYNNEI. V was pared by 6 bases and J by 2 bases, with 12 bases of the junction left unmatched. The CDR3 totals 16 residues. The CDR3 here is CASRAEGRGAPYEQYF. Written as DNA, the CDR3 is TGTGCCAGCAGGGCGGAGGGGCGGGGGGCCCCCTACGAGCAGTACTTC. The complete variable domain, with remaining parts taken from reference TRBV2 and TRBJ2-7, reads EPEVTQTPSHQVTQMGQEVILRCVPISNHLYFYWYRQILGQKVEFLVSFYNNEISEKSEIFDDQFSVERPDGSNFTLKIRSTKLEDSAMYFCASRAEGRGAPYEQYFGPGTRLTVT.

V gene TRBV4-1 combines with J gene TRBJ2-1; tentatively, D is TRBD2 (6 bases). The germline V gene has CDR1 MGHRA and CDR2 YSYEKL. V dropped 1 base and J dropped 4 bases, with 14 bases sitting between them. The CDR3 has 16 residues. The CDR3 here is CASSQGVAAGYNEQFF. The CDR3 DNA reads as TGCGCCAGCAGCCAAGGTGTAGCGGCTGGTTACAATGAGCAGTTCTTC.

This clone occurred once. The chain has TRBV5-4 and TRBJ2-2; tentative D call: TRBD2 (6 bases). The CDR3 sequence is 13 residues long. The V gene lost 3 bases and the J gene lost 6 bases, with 9 bases spanning the gap. The germline CDR1 and CDR2 sequences are SGHNT and YYREEE (reference sequence). The CDR3 DNA follows: TGTGCCAGCAGCTCCGCGGGATCCGGGGAGCTGTTTTTT. Residues: CASSSAGSGELFF.

The chain is built from TRBV27 and TRBJ1-6; TRBD1 might be the D (6 bases). The germline V and J ends were trimmed by 1 base and 5 bases, with 12 bases remaining between them. Germline V gene lookup returns CDR1 MNHEY and CDR2 SMNVEV (reference sequence). This CDR3 is built from 16 residues. CDR3 sequence reads: CASSLFGGHDNSPLHF. The CDR3 DNA follows: TGTGCCAGCAGTTTATTCGGGGGGCATGATAATTCACCCCTCCACTTT.

The V and J genes are TRBV15 and TRBJ2-5, with TRBD2 identical over 7 bases. Germline CDR1 and CDR2: LNHNV and YYDKDF (reference sequence). V was pared by 1 base and J by 4 bases, with 3 bases of the junction left unmatched. This CDR3 is built from 14 residues. The DNA of the CDR3 is TGTGCCACCAGCAGAGGACTAGCCCCAGAGACCCAGTACTTC. It translates to CATSRGLAPETQYF.